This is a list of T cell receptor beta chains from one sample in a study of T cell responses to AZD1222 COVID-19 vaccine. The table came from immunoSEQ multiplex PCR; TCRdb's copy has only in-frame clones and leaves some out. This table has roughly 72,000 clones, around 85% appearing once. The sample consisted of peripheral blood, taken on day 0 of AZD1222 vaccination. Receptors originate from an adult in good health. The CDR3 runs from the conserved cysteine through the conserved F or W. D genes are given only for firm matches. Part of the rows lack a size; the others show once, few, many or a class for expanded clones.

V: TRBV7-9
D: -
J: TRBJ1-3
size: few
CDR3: CASSSQTLGGNTIYF
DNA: TGTGCCAGCAGCTCTCAGACCCTAGGAGGAAACACCATATATTTT

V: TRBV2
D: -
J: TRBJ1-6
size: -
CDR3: CASSDGTGINSPLHF
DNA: TGTGCCAGCAGTGATGGAACAGGGATCAATTCACCCCTCCACTTT

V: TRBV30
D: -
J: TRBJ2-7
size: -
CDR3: CACTGNSYEQYF
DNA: TGTGCCTGCACAGGAAACTCCTACGAGCAGTACTTC

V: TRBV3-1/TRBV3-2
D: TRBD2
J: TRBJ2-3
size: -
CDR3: CASSLVAGGTTDTQYF
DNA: TGTGCCAGCAGCCTGGTAGCGGGAGGAACCACAGATACGCAGTATTTT

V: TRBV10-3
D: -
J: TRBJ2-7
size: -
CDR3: CAISESTAHSDF
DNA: TGTGCCATCAGTGAGTCGACAGCGCACAGTGACTTC

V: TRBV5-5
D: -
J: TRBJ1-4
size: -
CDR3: CASSLIAGAGEKLFF
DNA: TGTGCCAGCAGCTTGATAGCAGGGGCGGGTGAAAAACTGTTTTTT

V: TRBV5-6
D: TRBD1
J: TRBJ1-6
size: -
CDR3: CASSLTRLDRFNSPLHF
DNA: TGTGCCAGCAGCTTGACCCGACTGGACAGGTTTAATTCACCCCTCCACTTT

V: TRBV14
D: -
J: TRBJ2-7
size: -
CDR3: CASSQWRSMENEQYF
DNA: TGTGCCAGCAGCCAATGGAGGTCTATGGAAAACGAGCAGTACTTC

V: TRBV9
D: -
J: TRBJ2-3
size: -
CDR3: CASSPRGGSTDTQYF
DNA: TGTGCCAGCAGCCCCCGAGGAGGGAGCACAGATACGCAGTATTTT

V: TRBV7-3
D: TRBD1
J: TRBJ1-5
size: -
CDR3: CASSRGQGAGQPQHF
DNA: TGTGCCAGCAGTCGTGGACAGGGGGCGGGTCAGCCCCAGCATTTT

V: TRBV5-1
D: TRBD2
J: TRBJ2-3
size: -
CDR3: CASSFGGGSGLTDTQYF
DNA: TGCGCCAGCAGCTTTGGTGGGGGTAGCGGGTTGACAGATACGCAGTATTTT

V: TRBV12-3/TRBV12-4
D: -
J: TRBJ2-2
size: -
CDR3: CASSPTSVGELFF
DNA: TGTGCCAGCAGCCCTACTTCGGTCGGGGAGCTGTTTTTT

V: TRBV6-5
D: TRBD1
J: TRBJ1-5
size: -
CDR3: CASQGANSNQPQHF
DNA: TGTGCCAGCCAGGGGGCGAATAGCAATCAGCCCCAGCATTTT

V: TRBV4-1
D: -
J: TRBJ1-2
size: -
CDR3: CASSQEGGYGYTF
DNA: TGCGCCAGCAGCCAAGAGGGGGGATATGGCTACACCTTC